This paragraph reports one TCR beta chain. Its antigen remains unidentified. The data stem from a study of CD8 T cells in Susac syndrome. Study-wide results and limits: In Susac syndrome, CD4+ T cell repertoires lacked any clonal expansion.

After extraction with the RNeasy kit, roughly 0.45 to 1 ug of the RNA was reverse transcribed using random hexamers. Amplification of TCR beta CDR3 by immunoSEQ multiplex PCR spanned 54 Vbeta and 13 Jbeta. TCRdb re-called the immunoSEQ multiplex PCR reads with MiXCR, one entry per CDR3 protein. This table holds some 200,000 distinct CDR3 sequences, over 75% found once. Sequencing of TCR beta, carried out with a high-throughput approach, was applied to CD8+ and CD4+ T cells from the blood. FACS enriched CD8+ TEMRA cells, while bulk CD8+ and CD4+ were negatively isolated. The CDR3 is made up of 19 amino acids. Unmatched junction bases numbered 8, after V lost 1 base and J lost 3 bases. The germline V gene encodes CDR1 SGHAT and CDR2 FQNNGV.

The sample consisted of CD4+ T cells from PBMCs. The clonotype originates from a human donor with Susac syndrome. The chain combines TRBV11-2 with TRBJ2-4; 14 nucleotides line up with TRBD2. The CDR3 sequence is CASSLGRLAGGPSKNIQYF. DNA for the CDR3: TGTGCCAGCAGCTTAGGCCGACTAGCGGGGGGGCCAAGCAAAAACATTCAGTACTTC. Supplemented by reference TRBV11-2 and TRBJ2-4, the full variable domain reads EAGVAQSPRYKIIEKRQSVAFWCNPISGHATLYWYQQILGQGPKLLIQFQNNGVVDDSQLPKDRFSAERLKGVDSTLKIQPAKLEDSAVYLCASSLGRLAGGPSKNIQYFGAGTRLSVL.